The present TCR beta chain was sequenced within a study of shared clonotypes between healthy human individuals. The wider study: CD4 naive cells filled three plates per donor, CD4 memory three, CD8 naive two and CD8 memory one.

Healthy and HIV-negative, the adult donors had no recent acute infections or vaccinations. The table lists this clone with a count of one. Its antigen remains unknown. This table comes from immunoSEQ multiplex PCR, and its TCRdb copy is limited to in-frame clones, with some not included. The repertoire holds some 2,000,000 clones, with approximately 95% as singletons. Study observations and caveats: Memory subsets had estimated richness that was generally smaller than that of naive subsets. Among several donors, approximately 5% of naive CD4 clonotypes were found in common.

CDR3 length: 16 amino acids. Germline V gene lookup returns CDR1 SGHRS and CDR2 YFSETQ. V gave up 1 base and J gave up 1 base; unmatched junction bases: 7. The sample was naive CD4+ T cells sorted from blood. Regarding subset: CD45RA+ positively selected. The clonotype originates from a man aged 18 to 29 in good health. This sequence joins TRBV5-1 and TRBJ2-7, with 8 positions matching TRBD2. In nucleotides, the CDR3 is TGCGCCAGCAGCTTGACGGGGGGGTCCGTATCCTACGAGCAGTACTTC. Protein sequence: CASSLTGGSVSYEQYF.